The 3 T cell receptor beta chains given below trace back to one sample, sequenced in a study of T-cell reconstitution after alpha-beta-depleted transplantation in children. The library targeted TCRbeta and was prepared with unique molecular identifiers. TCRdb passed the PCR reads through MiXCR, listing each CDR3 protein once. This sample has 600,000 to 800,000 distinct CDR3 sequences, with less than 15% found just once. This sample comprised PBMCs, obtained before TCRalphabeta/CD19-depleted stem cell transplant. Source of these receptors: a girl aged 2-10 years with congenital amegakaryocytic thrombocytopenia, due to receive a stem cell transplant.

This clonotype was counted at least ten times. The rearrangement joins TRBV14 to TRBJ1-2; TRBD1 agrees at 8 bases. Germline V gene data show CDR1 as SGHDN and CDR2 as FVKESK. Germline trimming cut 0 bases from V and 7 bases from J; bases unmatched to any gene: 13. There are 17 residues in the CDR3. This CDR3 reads CASSQDLGRAGGFGYTF. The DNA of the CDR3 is TGTGCCAGCAGCCAAGATTTGGGTCGCGCAGGGGGCTTTGGCTACACCTTC.

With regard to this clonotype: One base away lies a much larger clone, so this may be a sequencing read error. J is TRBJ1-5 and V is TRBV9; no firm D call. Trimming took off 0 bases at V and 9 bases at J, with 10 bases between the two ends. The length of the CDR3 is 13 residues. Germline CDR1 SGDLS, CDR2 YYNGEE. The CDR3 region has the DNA TGTGCCAGCAGCGTAGGAGGAGGTCGGCCCCAGCATTTT. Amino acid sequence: CASSVGGGRPQHF.

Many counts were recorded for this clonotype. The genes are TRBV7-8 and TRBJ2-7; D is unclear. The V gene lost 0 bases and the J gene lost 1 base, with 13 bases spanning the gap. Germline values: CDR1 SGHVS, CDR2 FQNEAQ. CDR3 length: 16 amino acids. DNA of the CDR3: TGTGCCAGCAGCTTAGCTGCCTCACCAGATTCCTACGAGCAGTACTTC. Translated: CASSLAASPDSYEQYF. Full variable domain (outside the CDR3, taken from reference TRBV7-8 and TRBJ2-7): GAGVSQSPRYKVAKRGQDVALRCDPISGHVSLFWYQQALGQGPEFLTYFQNEAQLDKSGLPSDRFFAERPEGSVSTLKIQRTQQEDSAVYLCASSLAASPDSYEQYFGPGTRLTVT.